A single sample is the source of the 27 T cell receptor beta chains below, sequenced in a study of OX40 agonist ivuxolimab in advanced cancers. Libraries were prepared by immunoSEQ multiplex PCR; TCRdb keeps only in-frame clonotypes and omits some of them. The table has fewer than 85,000 clones, roughly 85% seen once. This sample comprised CD4+ or CD8+ T cells sorted from blood, obtained in a trial of the OX40 agonist ivuxolimab. The receptors were sampled from an adult with an advanced solid tumor such as melanoma, head and neck, liver or kidney cancer.

CDR3 in amino acids: CASTDQETQYF. The CDR3 DNA reads TGTGCCAGCACTGACCAAGAGACCCAGTACTTC. The J gene is TRBJ2-5, the V gene TRBV6-5; no definite D call. The germline V and J ends were trimmed by 7 bases and 0 bases, with 3 bases remaining between them. The V gene's germline CDR1 is MNHEY and CDR2 SVGAGI. This CDR3 spans 11 amino acids.

V gene TRBV2 combines with J gene TRBJ2-2, with D unclear. The V gene lost 5 bases and the J gene lost 4 bases, with 8 bases spanning the gap. Germline lookup yields CDR1 SNHLY and CDR2 FYNNEI. The CDR3 covers 13 residues. DNA of the CDR3: TGTGCCAGCAGTAGTTTAGTCACCGGGGAGCTGTTTTTT. This translates into CASSSLVTGELFF.

This chain connects TRBV9 to TRBJ2-1; 7 nucleotides align to TRBD2. V gave up 4 bases and J gave up 1 base; unmatched junction bases: 5. Germline loops: CDR1 SGDLS, CDR2 YYNGEE. This CDR3 is built from 15 residues. The DNA for the CDR3 is TGTGCCAGCAGCCCAAGCGGGGCATCCTACAATGAGCAGTTCTTC. Translating gives CASSPSGASYNEQFF. The complete variable domain, with remaining parts taken from reference TRBV9 and TRBJ2-1, reads DSGVTQTPKHLITATGQRVTLRCSPRSGDLSVYWYQQSLDQGLQFLIQYYNGEERAKGNILERFSAQQFPDLHSELNLSSLELGDSALYFCASSPSGASYNEQFFGPGTRLTVL.

J is TRBJ2-5 and V is TRBV19, with D perhaps TRBD1 or TRBD2 (5 bases each). V was cut by 4 bases and J by 3 bases, with 15 bases left in between. The CDR3 totals 15 residues. Germline V gives CDR1 LNHDA, CDR2 SQIVND (reference sequence). In DNA, the CDR3 is TGTGCCAGTAGTAATAAGGGGAGACTTAAAGAGACCCAGTACTTC. Translated: CASSNKGRLKETQYF. The full variable domain, completed using reference TRBV19 and TRBJ2-5, is DGGITQSPKYLFRKEGQNVTLSCEQNLNHDAMYWYRQDPGQGLRLIYYSQIVNDFQKGDIAEGYSVSREKKESFPLTVTSAQKNPTAFYLCASSNKGRLKETQYFGPGTRLLVL.

V gene TRBV30 combines with J gene TRBJ2-7; 10 bases are a match to TRBD1. The germline V gene has CDR1 GTSNPN and CDR2 SVGIG (reference sequence). Trimming cost V 2 bases and J 5 bases; bases outside gene matches: 6. CDR3 size: 14 residues. The CDR3 DNA is TGTGCCTGGAGTCCGGGACAGGGGTACCACGAGCAGTACTTC. This encodes CAWSPGQGYHEQYF.

This chain connects TRBV5-1 to TRBJ1-6, with a tentative D call TRBD1 (5 bases). The CDR3 is 14 amino acids. V was shortened by 5 bases and J by 7 bases, with 13 bases between the two germline ends. Germline lookup yields CDR1 SGHRS and CDR2 YFSETQ. CDR3 amino acids: CASRPGAQNSPLHF. Written as DNA, the CDR3 is TGCGCCAGCAGGCCCGGGGCGCAAAATTCACCCCTCCACTTT. The variable domain in full, with the rest retrieved from reference TRBV5-1 and TRBJ1-6, is KAGVTQTPRYLIKTRGQQVTLSCSPISGHRSVSWYQQTPGQGLQFLFEYFSETQRNKGNFPGRFSGRQFSNSRSEMNVSTLELGDSALYLCASRPGAQNSPLHFGNGTRLTVT.

The rearrangement joins TRBV10-3 to TRBJ1-6; D remains ambiguous. V was pared by 9 bases and J by 7 bases, with 16 bases between. The CDR3 sequence is 14 residues long. The germline V gene encodes CDR1 ENHRY and CDR2 SYGVKD. The CDR3 region is CAIPEGVGNSPLHF. The CDR3 nucleotides are TGTGCCATTCCGGAGGGCGTTGGGAATTCACCCCTCCACTTT.

The chain uses TRBV25-1 and TRBJ1-5; D gene ambiguous. V was cut by 6 bases and J by 0 bases, with 12 bases left in between. This CDR3 has 15 residues. Germline assignment: CDR1 MGHDK and CDR2 SYGVNS. The CDR3 sequence is CASSPTDGSNQPQHF. DNA for the CDR3: TGTGCCAGCAGCCCCACGGACGGTAGCAATCAGCCCCAGCATTTT.

The chain carries TRBV5-4 and TRBJ1-6; 8 nucleotides agree with TRBD1. This CDR3 is 16 amino acids long. V gave up 3 bases and J gave up 12 bases; unmatched junction bases: 14. From germline, CDR1 is SGHNT and CDR2 YYREEE (reference sequence). DNA of the CDR3: TGTGCCAGCAGCTCAGGACAGGGTCCCAGCTCTGGACCCCTCCACTTT. This codes for CASSSGQGPSSGPLHF.

This chain links TRBV23-1 with TRBJ2-3; TRBD1 agrees at 9 bases. TRBV23-1 is an open reading frame, and its role is uncertain. The CDR3 runs to 23 residues. Trimming took 4 bases from V and 4 from J; bases not matched to a gene: 30. The CDR3 protein is CASSRLKQGAVSSFRRSADTQYF. CDR3 coding DNA: TGCGCCAGCAGTCGCTTAAAACAGGGGGCAGTCTCAAGTTTCCGCAGGAGTGCAGATACGCAGTATTTT.

This clone came up a few times. V usage is TRBV19 and J usage is TRBJ2-6; tentative D call: TRBD2 (6 bases). Germline CDR1 and CDR2: LNHDA and SQIVND (reference sequence). This CDR3 comprises 19 residues. V was shortened by 2 bases and J by 2 bases, with 19 bases between the two germline ends. This CDR3 is CASSILPGRRGTGANVLTF. DNA of the CDR3: TGTGCCAGTAGTATATTACCGGGCCGGAGGGGTACTGGGGCCAACGTCCTGACTTTC.

This sequence joins TRBV6-1 and TRBJ1-1; D not certain. The germline V gene has CDR1 MNHNS and CDR2 SASEGT. This CDR3 is built from 13 residues. V shed 6 bases and J shed 3 bases, with 11 bases lying between them. CDR3 nucleotides: TGTGCCAGCAGACGGTTATCAGACACTGAAGCTTTCTTT. This translates into CASRRLSDTEAFF.

The chain links TRBV19 to TRBJ1-2; a weak D match, TRBD1 (6 bases). Trimming removed 5 bases at V and 2 bases at J, with 12 bases between. Germline CDR1 reads LNHDA; CDR2 reads SQIVND (reference sequence). The CDR3 consists of 14 residues. CDR3 loop: CASSYRTANYGYTF. The CDR3 DNA follows: TGTGCCAGTAGTTACAGGACAGCGAACTATGGCTACACCTTC.

The J gene is TRBJ2-1, the V gene TRBV7-9; D gene ambiguous. Germline lookup yields CDR1 SEHNR and CDR2 FQNEAQ (reference sequence). The CDR3 length is 18 residues. Trimming removed 6 bases at V and 0 bases at J, with 21 bases between. The CDR3 loop reads CASSSTPKQKSSYNEQFF. The CDR3 bases are TGTGCCAGCAGTTCCACTCCTAAACAGAAAAGCTCCTACAATGAGCAGTTCTTC.

The chain carries TRBV5-8 and TRBJ2-3; maybe TRBD1 (5 bases). V was cut by 2 bases and J by 2 bases, with 12 bases left in between. This CDR3 contains 15 residues. Germline V gene data show CDR1 as SGHTS and CDR2 as YDEGEE. DNA for the CDR3: TGTGCCAGCAGCTTTTACCGACAGTCCACAGATACGCAGTATTTT. This sequence encodes CASSFYRQSTDTQYF. Full variable domain (outside the CDR3, taken from reference TRBV5-8 and TRBJ2-3): EAGVTQSPTHLIKTRGQQATLRCSPISGHTSVYWYQQALGLGLQFLLWYDEGEERNRGNFPPRFSGRQFPNYSSELNVNALELEDSALYLCASSFYRQSTDTQYFGPGTRLTVL.

The chain recombines TRBV7-9 with TRBJ2-7; the match to TRBD2 covers 9 bases. CDR3 length: 12 amino acids. The junction had 3 bases not matched to a gene; V was cut back by 8 bases and J by 4 bases. Germline V lookup: CDR1 SEHNR, CDR2 FQNEAQ (reference sequence). As DNA, the CDR3 is TGTGCCAGCGGGCGGGAGGGGTACGAGCAGTACTTC. Protein sequence: CASGREGYEQYF.

The chain couples TRBV28 to TRBJ2-7, with D maybe TRBD2 (6 bases). The CDR3 is made up of 15 amino acids. Deletions cut 9 bases from V and 5 bases from J, with 23 bases between. Germline CDR1 is MDHEN and CDR2 is SYDVKM. The CDR3 bases are TGTGCCAGTCCCCCCCCTGGCGGGGCCCTCGACGAGCAGTACTTC. Protein: CASPPPGGALDEQYF.

The chain is built from TRBV12-5 and TRBJ1-1, with D perhaps TRBD1 (5 bases). Trimming left V 2 bases short and J 6 bases short, with 10 bases between. Germline values: CDR1 LGHNT, CDR2 FRNRAP. The CDR3 consists of 13 residues. DNA of the CDR3: TGTGCTAGTGGTTTGTGGGACCGACCTGAAGCTTTCTTT. This gives the protein CASGLWDRPEAFF.

This rearrangement joins TRBV10-3 to TRBJ2-3; 9 bases match TRBD1. CDR1 is ENHRY and CDR2 is SYGVKD in the germline V gene. The CDR3 runs to 13 residues. The trim removed 11 bases at V and 5 bases at J, leaving 8 bases unmatched. The CDR3 bases are TGTGCCGCTGGGACAGGGATCGTAGATACGCAGTATTTT. This codes for CAAGTGIVDTQYF.

This chain links TRBV7-9 with TRBJ2-1; the match to TRBD1 covers 7 bases. This CDR3 region has 14 residues. Germline V gives CDR1 SEHNR, CDR2 FQNEAQ (reference sequence). J lost 9 bases, V lost 3 bases, and 8 bases had no gene match. For the CDR3, the DNA is TGTGCCAGCAGCTTCTGGGCAGGGGGTACTGAGCAGTTCTTC. Its protein product is CASSFWAGGTEQFF.

The chain is built from TRBV30 and TRBJ2-2; 12 nucleotides line up with TRBD1. From germline, CDR1 is GTSNPN and CDR2 SVGIG (reference sequence). The CDR3 length is 16 residues. The trim removed 0 bases at V and 8 bases at J, leaving 7 bases unmatched. The CDR3 coding sequence is TGTGCCTGGAGTGTACGGGACAGGGGGCTTTCAGGGGAGCTGTTTTTT. Encoded protein: CAWSVRDRGLSGELFF.

This sequence joins TRBV28 and TRBJ2-4, with D perhaps TRBD2 (7 bases). Germline V gives CDR1 MDHEN, CDR2 SYDVKM. V was cut by 5 bases and J by 3 bases, with 14 bases left in between. The CDR3 is 15 amino acids. Here the CDR3 reads CASSREEGHKNIQYF. The DNA of the CDR3 is TGTGCCAGCAGTCGGGAGGAGGGACACAAAAACATTCAGTACTTC.

V usage is TRBV5-8 and J usage is TRBJ2-1; TRBD2 aligns across 9 bases. Germline CDR1 and CDR2: SGHTS and YDEGEE. The ends lost 4 bases at V and 8 bases at J; junction bases unmatched: 10. The CDR3 loop spans 15 amino acids. CDR3 in DNA: TGTGCCAGCAGCAGGGCTAGCGGGGTTATCGATGAGCAGTTCTTC. It translates to CASSRASGVIDEQFF.

This chain's CDR3 is CAISDGTSGASDTQYF. As DNA, the CDR3 is TGTGCCATCAGTGATGGGACTAGCGGGGCATCAGATACGCAGTATTTT. This chain connects TRBV10-3 to TRBJ2-3; TRBD2 matches at 13 bases. The germline V gene encodes CDR1 ENHRY and CDR2 SYGVKD. This CDR3 is 16 amino acids long. V was clipped by 3 bases and J by 4 bases; unmatched bases: 4.

This chain connects TRBV27 to TRBJ2-7; D is perhaps TRBD2 (6 bases). The V gene lost 6 bases and the J gene lost 4 bases, with 16 bases spanning the gap. The CDR3 extends over 14 amino acids. Per the germline V gene, CDR1 is MNHEY and CDR2 is SMNVEV (reference sequence). The CDR3 here is CASRRRDGPYEQYF. CDR3 sequence (DNA): TGTGCCAGCAGGCGGAGGGACGGCCCGTACGAGCAGTACTTC.

This chain uses TRBV27 with TRBJ1-2, with 9 bases matching TRBD1. Trimming took 4 bases from V and 7 from J; bases not matched to a gene: 16. This CDR3 is 17 amino acids long. Germline CDR1 and CDR2: MNHEY and SMNVEV (reference sequence). CDR3 residues: CASSSLIRQGERGGYTF. In nucleotides, the CDR3 is TGTGCCAGCAGTTCCTTAATCCGACAGGGGGAAAGGGGTGGCTACACCTTC.

The V and J genes are TRBV28 and TRBJ1-3; D possibly corresponds to TRBD1 (5 bases). The CDR3 sequence is 12 residues long. Germline loops: CDR1 MDHEN, CDR2 SYDVKM. Trimming took off 5 bases at V and 5 bases at J, with 7 bases between the two ends. This CDR3 reads CASSRGRNTIYF. CDR3 coding DNA: TGTGCCAGCAGTAGGGGCAGAAACACCATATATTTT.